The next 13 T cell receptor beta chains were all read from a single sample in a study of cytomegalovirus exposure and HLA in healthy donors. The protocol was immunoSEQ multiplex PCR, while the TCRdb copy is restricted to in-frame clones and leaves out a portion. This sample has 50,000 or so clones, with 94% found just once. Sequencing input: PBMCs. These receptor sequences come from a woman aged 18 to 35 in good health and CMV-seropositive.

This chain joins TRBV11-2 and TRBJ2-7; 12 bases match TRBD1. The CDR3 extends over 15 amino acids. V shed 7 bases and J 6 bases; nucleotides not matched to a gene: 10. Germline V gene lookup returns CDR1 SGHAT and CDR2 FQNNGV. The CDR3 nucleotides are TGTGCCAGCAACCTTATAGGGACAGGGGGCTTCGAGCAGTACTTC. Protein: CASNLIGTGGFEQYF. The variable domain in full, with the rest retrieved from reference TRBV11-2 and TRBJ2-7, is EAGVAQSPRYKIIEKRQSVAFWCNPISGHATLYWYQQILGQGPKLLIQFQNNGVVDDSQLPKDRFSAERLKGVDSTLKIQPAKLEDSAVYLCASNLIGTGGFEQYFGPGTRLTVT.

This chain uses TRBV14 with TRBJ2-1; 9 bases are shared with TRBD2. Germline lookup yields CDR1 SGHDN and CDR2 FVKESK. The CDR3 spans 15 residues. The ends lost 4 bases at V and 0 bases at J; junction bases unmatched: 1. The CDR3 region has the DNA TGTGCCAGCAGCCTAGCGGGAGTCTCCTACAATGAGCAGTTCTTC. Amino acid sequence: CASSLAGVSYNEQFF.

The chain has TRBV27 and TRBJ2-2, with 7 nucleotides matching TRBD2. The ends lost 2 bases at V and 9 bases at J; junction bases unmatched: 12. The length of the CDR3 is 16 residues. CDR1 is MNHEY and CDR2 is SMNVEV in the germline V gene (reference sequence). The CDR3 sequence is CASSLVIGRELRELFF. Written as DNA, the CDR3 is TGTGCCAGCAGTTTAGTAATCGGGCGGGAGCTGCGGGAGCTGTTTTTT.

The gene calls are TRBV19 and TRBJ2-2; D unclear. CDR1 and CDR2 from the germline V gene are LNHDA and SQIVND (reference sequence). The length of the CDR3 is 12 residues. V was shortened by 1 base and J by 5 bases, with 2 bases between the two germline ends. Written as DNA, the CDR3 is TGTGCCAGTAGTATAGCAACCGGGGAGCTGTTTTTT. This codes for CASSIATGELFF.

V is TRBV27 and J is TRBJ2-7; TRBD1 might be the D (5 bases). This CDR3 is built from 12 residues. V was clipped by 8 bases and J by 1 base, with 9 bases between them. CDR1 and CDR2 from the germline V gene are MNHEY and SMNVEV (reference sequence). CDR3 DNA: TGTGCCAGCGTTGGGGCTTCCTACGAGCAGTACTTC. Protein product: CASVGASYEQYF.

This chain connects TRBV4-1 to TRBJ1-4; 7 nucleotides agree with TRBD1. Germline CDR1 is MGHRA and CDR2 is YSYEKL. The CDR3 runs to 20 residues. V shed 3 bases, J shed 2 bases, and the junction held 18 bases outside the gene matches. The CDR3 protein is CASSHRAVSGGSATNEKLFF. Written as DNA, the CDR3 is TGCGCCAGCAGCCATCGAGCGGTCTCAGGGGGTAGTGCGACTAATGAAAAACTGTTTTTT.

This sequence joins TRBV7-6 and TRBJ2-7, with 10 positions matching TRBD1. Germline assignment: CDR1 SGHVS and CDR2 FNYEAQ. The CDR3 is 15 residues long. V dropped 4 bases and J dropped 3; count of bases not matched to a gene: 6. Here the CDR3 reads CASSSAGTGDYEQYF. The CDR3 nucleotides are TGTGCCAGCAGCTCAGCCGGGACAGGGGACTACGAGCAGTACTTC.

The CDR3 region has the DNA TGTGCCAGTAGTACGACTAGCGAGACCGCCTACGAGCAGTACTTC. This sequence encodes CASSTTSETAYEQYF. The chain uses TRBV19 and TRBJ2-7; 8 bases align to TRBD2. The length of the CDR3 is 15 residues. With V trimmed by 4 bases and J by 2 bases, 7 bases remained unmatched. Germline CDR1 is LNHDA and CDR2 is SQIVND (reference sequence). The complete variable domain, with remaining parts taken from reference TRBV19 and TRBJ2-7, reads DGGITQSPKYLFRKEGQNVTLSCEQNLNHDAMYWYRQDPGQGLRLIYYSQIVNDFQKGDIAEGYSVSREKKESFPLTVTSAQKNPTAFYLCASSTTSETAYEQYFGPGTRLTVT.

This chain connects TRBV4-1 to TRBJ2-7; D might be TRBD2 (5 bases). Trimming removed 4 bases from V and 0 bases from J, with 10 bases in between. This CDR3 contains 14 residues. From germline, CDR1 is MGHRA and CDR2 YSYEKL. CDR3 sequence: CASSPSGTSYEQYF. Written as DNA, the CDR3 is TGCGCCAGCAGCCCCAGCGGAACCTCCTACGAGCAGTACTTC.

The V gene is TRBV19, the J gene TRBJ1-1; TRBD1 matches at 9 bases. Germline V gene sequence: CDR1 LNHDA, CDR2 SQIVND (reference sequence). V lost 6 bases, J lost 4 bases, and 3 bases stayed unmatched. The CDR3 runs 13 residues. As DNA, the CDR3 is TGTGCCAGTAGCCGGGACAGGGCCACTGAAGCTTTCTTT. Protein product: CASSRDRATEAFF.

This sequence joins TRBV11-2 and TRBJ1-1; no clear D. The V and J ends lost 2 bases and 1 base respectively, with 8 bases between them. Germline assignment: CDR1 SGHAT and CDR2 FQNNGV. This CDR3 spans 14 amino acids. CDR3 DNA: TGTGCCAGCAGCTTAAAGCCTGGGAACACTGAAGCTTTCTTT. This gives the protein CASSLKPGNTEAFF.

The chain carries TRBV6-6 and TRBJ2-7, with D possibly being TRBD2 (6 bases). The CDR3 length is 13 residues. The V gene's germline CDR1 is MNHNY and CDR2 SVGAGI (reference sequence). The V and J ends lost 0 bases and 11 bases respectively, with 14 bases between them. The CDR3 DNA reads as TGTGCCAGCAGTTACTCGATCAACGGAGGGGAGTACTTC. Its translation: CASSYSINGGEYF.

This chain joins TRBV4-2 and TRBJ2-7, with D tentatively TRBD1 (6 bases). The germline V gene has CDR1 LGHNA and CDR2 YNFKEQ. CDR3 length: 14 amino acids. V gave up 2 bases and J gave up 5 bases, with 13 bases separating them. For the CDR3, the DNA is TGTGCCAGCAGCCAAACAGGGATCGTTGACGAGCAGTACTTC. Translating gives CASSQTGIVDEQYF.